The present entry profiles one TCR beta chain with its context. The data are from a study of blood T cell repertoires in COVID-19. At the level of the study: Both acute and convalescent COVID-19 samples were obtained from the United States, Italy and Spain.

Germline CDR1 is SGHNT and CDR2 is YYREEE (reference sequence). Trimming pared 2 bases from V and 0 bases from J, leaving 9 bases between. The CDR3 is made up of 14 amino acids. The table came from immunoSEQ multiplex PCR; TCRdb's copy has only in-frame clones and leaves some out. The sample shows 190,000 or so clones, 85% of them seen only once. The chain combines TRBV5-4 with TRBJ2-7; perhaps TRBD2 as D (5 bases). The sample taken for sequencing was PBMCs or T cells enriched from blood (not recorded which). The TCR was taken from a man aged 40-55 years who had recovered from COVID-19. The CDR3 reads CASSFRGRSYEQYF. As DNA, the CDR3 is TGTGCCAGCAGCTTTCGCGGGCGCTCCTACGAGCAGTACTTC. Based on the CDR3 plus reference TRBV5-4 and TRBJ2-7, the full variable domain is ETGVTQSPTHLIKTRGQQVTLRCSSQSGHNTVSWYQQALGQGPQFIFQYYREEENGRGNFPPRFSGLQFPNYSSELNVNALELDDSALYLCASSFRGRSYEQYFGPGTRLTVT.